One and the same sample provided the 16 T cell receptor beta chains below, sequenced in a study of blood T cell repertoires in COVID-19. This table comes from immunoSEQ multiplex PCR, and its TCRdb copy is limited to in-frame clones, with some not included. The sample lists 150,000 to 200,000 clones; 75% to 80% were seen once. The sample was peripheral blood. The origin of the receptors is a woman in her 70s with acute or convalescent COVID-19.

The chain recombines TRBV11-3 with TRBJ2-1; 7 positions match TRBD2. The CDR3 runs to 15 residues. CDR1 is SGHNT, CDR2 YENEEA, per germline. With V trimmed by 1 base and J by 4 bases, 4 bases remained unmatched. The CDR3, as DNA: TGTGCCAGCAGCTTAGTTGGGGGAGGGTACAATGAGCAGTTCTTC. Its translation: CASSLVGGGYNEQFF.

The chain recombines TRBV6-4 with TRBJ2-1; 10 bases match TRBD2. The CDR3 has 15 amino acids. Germline-derived CDR1 and CDR2 are MRHNA and SNTAGT. Losses at the gene ends were 4 bases for V and 6 bases for J; bases not matched to a gene: 6. The CDR3 sequence: CASSVTSGTLNEQFF. CDR3 coding DNA: TGTGCCAGCAGTGTAACTAGCGGGACCCTCAATGAGCAGTTCTTC.

The chain couples TRBV30 to TRBJ2-3; D is unclear. CDR1 and CDR2 (germline): GTSNPN, SVGIG (reference sequence). The germline V and J ends were trimmed by 2 bases and 2 bases, with 5 bases remaining between them. CDR3 length: 12 residues. This CDR3 reads CAWSLLTDTQYF. CDR3 in DNA: TGTGCCTGGAGTCTCCTCACAGATACGCAGTATTTT.

This clone has only one observation. This chain links TRBV12-3 or TRBV12-4 with TRBJ1-5; maybe TRBD1 (6 bases). The ends were cut back, 4 bases at V and 16 bases at J, with 14 bases in the middle. This CDR3 region has 11 residues. The DNA for the CDR3 is TGTGCCAGCAGTTCAGGTTACAGGGAACATTTT. This sequence encodes CASSSGYREHF.

The V gene is TRBV11-1, the J gene TRBJ1-2, with D unresolved. Germline V CDR1 and CDR2: SGHAT, FQDESV (reference sequence). Trimming removed 3 bases from V and 8 bases from J, with 16 bases in between. The CDR3 is 14 residues long. The CDR3 DNA sequence: TGTGCCAGCAGCTTCGCGGAGGAACGTCGAGGCTACACCTTC. Translated: CASSFAEERRGYTF.

The chain employs TRBV5-4 and TRBJ1-1; 9 positions match TRBD1. J was trimmed by 0 bases and V by 5 bases; bases with no gene match: 5. The CDR3 has 15 amino acids. Looked up from germline, CDR1 is SGHNT and CDR2 is YYREEE (reference sequence). In DNA form, the CDR3 reads TGTGCCAGCAGAACGGACAGGGGTTTGAACACTGAAGCTTTCTTT. It codes for CASRTDRGLNTEAFF.

The rearrangement joins TRBV5-4 to TRBJ1-4; the match to TRBD1 covers 12 bases. The germline V gene has CDR1 SGHNT and CDR2 YYREEE (reference sequence). V shed 4 bases, J shed 13 bases, and the junction held 11 bases outside the gene matches. This CDR3 has 15 amino acids. The CDR3 loop is CASSARGTGGSRLFF. The CDR3 region has the DNA TGTGCCAGCAGCGCTCGCGGGACAGGGGGCTCAAGACTGTTTTTT. Combining the CDR3 with reference TRBV5-4 and TRBJ1-4 gives the whole variable domain ETGVTQSPTHLIKTRGQQVTLRCSSQSGHNTVSWYQQALGQGPQFIFQYYREEENGRGNFPPRFSGLQFPNYSSELNVNALELDDSALYLCASSARGTGGSRLFFGSGTQLSVL.

This clone was counted between two and nine times. The chain recombines TRBV6-2 or TRBV6-3 with TRBJ2-3; D is unclear. The CDR3 runs 11 residues. Germline CDR1 MNHEY, CDR2 SVGEGT. The germline V and J ends were trimmed by 6 bases and 6 bases, with 7 bases remaining between them. The CDR3 bases are TGTGCCAGCAGCTGGCAGGATACGCAGTATTTT. It yields the protein CASSWQDTQYF.

This clone showed up just a few times. The V call is TRBV27, the J call TRBJ1-6; 7 nucleotides match TRBD1. There are 12 residues in the CDR3. J gave up 10 bases and V 7 bases, and 4 bases lay outside the gene matches. CDR1 is MNHEY and CDR2 is SMNVEV in the germline V gene (reference sequence). In DNA form, the CDR3 reads TGTGCCAGCAAGCAGGGGGAGTCACCCCTCCACTTT. Its translation: CASKQGESPLHF.

The chain links TRBV15 to TRBJ1-4, with D uncertain. Germline loops: CDR1 LNHNV, CDR2 YYDKDF (reference sequence). V was clipped by 3 bases and J by 6 bases, with 14 bases between them. This CDR3 spans 15 amino acids. This CDR3 is CATSRAPGLDEKLFF. The CDR3 bases are TGTGCCACCAGCAGGGCCCCGGGTTTAGATGAAAAACTGTTTTTT.

This clone has only a few counts. This rearrangement joins TRBV7-7 to TRBJ2-1; 8 positions agree with TRBD2. V was pared by 5 bases and J by 3 bases, with 9 bases of the junction left unmatched. The CDR3 loop spans 16 amino acids. The germline V gene encodes CDR1 SSHAT and CDR2 FNYEAQ (reference sequence). CDR3 nucleotide sequence: TGTGCCAGCAGCCCCCAAGCGGGAGAGAGCTACAATGAGCAGTTCTTC. It encodes CASSPQAGESYNEQFF.

This clone was seen a single time. The chain employs TRBV5-6 and TRBJ2-2; TRBD2 aligns across 12 bases. Germline CDR1 SGHDT, CDR2 YYEEEE. Trimming cost V 4 bases and J 5 bases; bases outside gene matches: 6. The CDR3 length is 16 residues. CDR3 sequence reads: CASSQGLAGRTGELFF. The DNA of the CDR3 is TGTGCCAGCAGCCAAGGACTAGCGGGACGAACCGGGGAGCTGTTTTTT.

The chain carries TRBV5-8 and TRBJ2-1, with 13 bases aligning to TRBD2. The V gene end was trimmed by 2 bases and the J gene end by 4 bases; junction bases not matched to a gene: 0. CDR1 and CDR2 from the germline V gene are SGHTS and YDEGEE. This CDR3 comprises 15 residues. The CDR3 is CASSLLAGGYNEQFF. CDR3 DNA sequence: TGTGCCAGCAGCTTACTAGCGGGAGGGTACAATGAGCAGTTCTTC. Full variable domain (missing parts from reference TRBV5-8 and TRBJ2-1): EAGVTQSPTHLIKTRGQQATLRCSPISGHTSVYWYQQALGLGLQFLLWYDEGEERNRGNFPPRFSGRQFPNYSSELNVNALELEDSALYLCASSLLAGGYNEQFFGPGTRLTVL.

This clone was counted a single time. The chain couples TRBV2 to TRBJ2-1; possibly TRBD1 for D (6 bases). This CDR3 is built from 13 residues. In germline, CDR1 is SNHLY, CDR2 FYNNEI. The V end lost 7 bases, the J end lost 7 bases, and 14 bases lay between the germline ends. This chain's CDR3 is CASNTGWGNEQFF. CDR3 sequence (DNA): TGTGCCAGCAATACAGGGTGGGGGAATGAGCAGTTCTTC.

This chain links TRBV19 with TRBJ1-2; weak D call: TRBD1 (5 bases). The length of the CDR3 is 15 residues. The V gene lost 9 bases and the J gene lost 7 bases, with 24 bases spanning the gap. The germline CDR1 and CDR2 sequences are LNHDA and SQIVND (reference sequence). The CDR3 is CASRQPLSPVGGYTF. The CDR3 nucleotides are TGTGCCAGCCGACAGCCGCTATCCCCAGTCGGTGGCTACACCTTC.

The rearrangement links TRBV9 to TRBJ2-1; 12 nucleotides match TRBD2. The CDR3 extends over 16 amino acids. Germline assignment: CDR1 SGDLS and CDR2 YYNGEE. The V segment lost 0 bases and the J segment 8 bases; nucleotides outside the gene matches: 6. DNA of the CDR3: TGTGCCAGCAGCGTAGCACTAGCGGGAGGTTTTTATGAGCAGTTCTTC. This gives the protein CASSVALAGGFYEQFF.